A selection of T cell receptor beta chains follows, all from one sample in a study of cytomegalovirus exposure and HLA in healthy donors. Measured with immunoSEQ multiplex PCR; TCRdb has only the in-frame clones, and not every one. The sample gives approximately 140,000 clones, 75% to 85% of which show up once; 5% to 8% is in the top ten. Sequencing used PBMCs. The receptors originated from a woman aged 40 to 50 in good health and CMV-seropositive. Each CDR3 is given with its conserved first and last residue. A D gene is named only where the DNA matches it firmly. Part of the rows lack a size; the others show once, few, many or a class for expanded clones.

D gene | J gene | V gene | clone size | CDR3 length | CDR3 protein | CDR3 DNA
TRBD2 | TRBJ2-5 | TRBV19 | . | 13 | CASSISGGETQYF | TGTGCCAGTAGTATTTCGGGAGGGGAGACCCAGTACTTC
TRBD1 | TRBJ2-1 | TRBV7-8 | . | 14 | CASSLGTGGNEQFF | TGTGCCAGCAGCTTGGGGACAGGGGGCAATGAGCAGTTCTTC
. | TRBJ1-4 | TRBV5-1 | . | 15 | CASRSQGTTNEKLFF | TGCGCCAGCAGATCCCAGGGGACAACTAATGAAAAACTGTTTTTT
. | TRBJ2-7 | TRBV15 | . | 15 | CATSSPKGAKREQYF | TGTGCCACCAGCAGTCCCAAAGGGGCCAAGAGGGAGCAGTACTTC
TRBD1 | TRBJ1-4 | TRBV6-5 | . | 14 | CASSLAQGVEKLFF | TGTGCCAGCAGTTTGGCCCAGGGGGTTGAAAAACTGTTTTTT
. | TRBJ1-1 | TRBV6-6 | once | 13 | CASSYPGGTEAFF | TGTGCCAGCAGTTACCCGGGGGGCACTGAAGCTTTCTTT
TRBD1 | TRBJ1-1 | TRBV5-8 | . | 11 | CASTKTGVAFF | TGTGCCAGCACCAAGACAGGGGTAGCTTTCTTT
TRBD2 | TRBJ2-1 | TRBV29-1 | few | 14 | CSASAGEIINEQFF | TGCAGCGCCTCGGCGGGAGAAATAATAAATGAGCAGTTCTTC
. | TRBJ2-7 | TRBV4-2 | . | 15 | CASSPGTMGSYEQYF | TGTGCCAGCAGTCCCGGGACAATGGGCTCCTACGAGCAGTACTTC
TRBD1 | TRBJ2-4 | TRBV6-5 | . | 12 | CASNAGGNIQYF | TGTGCCAGCAATGCAGGGGGAAACATTCAGTACTTC
. | TRBJ2-1 | TRBV6-4 | . | 15 | CASRNRGRETSEQFF | TGTGCCAGCAGAAACAGGGGGAGGGAAACGAGTGAGCAGTTCTTC
TRBD2 | TRBJ2-7 | TRBV28 | . | 14 | CASSFSGGSYEQYF | TGTGCCAGCAGTTTCTCGGGGGGTTCGTACGAGCAGTACTTC
TRBD2 | TRBJ2-7 | TRBV27 | . | 15 | CASSLVLASSYEQYF | TGTGCCAGCAGTTTAGTACTAGCGAGCTCCTACGAGCAGTACTTC
TRBD2 | TRBJ2-2 | TRBV6-5 | . | 14 | CASSWTSGTGELFF | TGTGCCAGCAGTTGGACTAGCGGGACCGGGGAGCTGTTTTTT
TRBD1 | TRBJ2-5 | TRBV6-5 | . | 13 | CASGRTGKETQYF | TGTGCCAGCGGACGGACAGGGAAAGAGACCCAGTACTTC
. | TRBJ2-2 | TRBV6-5 | . | 14 | CASSYRGSTGELFF | TGTGCCAGCAGTTACCGGGGGAGCACCGGGGAGCTGTTTTTT
TRBD2 | TRBJ2-7 | TRBV7-2 | . | 18 | CASSLGGTSGRGAYEQYF | TGTGCCAGCAGCTTAGGTGGGACTAGCGGGAGGGGAGCCTACGAGCAGTACTTC
. | TRBJ1-3 | TRBV29-1 | . | 11 | CSVGQGNTIYF | TGCAGCGTTGGACAGGGAAACACCATATATTTT
TRBD2 | TRBJ2-3 | TRBV19 | . | 15 | CASSIKVGGRRTQYF | TGTGCCAGTAGTATAAAGGTGGGCGGGAGACGTACGCAGTATTTT
. | TRBJ1-3 | TRBV20-1 | once | 11 | CSARNEPTIYF | TGCAGTGCCAGAAACGAGCCCACCATATATTTT
. | TRBJ2-7 | TRBV20-1 | . | 11 | CSASPGYEQYF | TGCAGTGCTAGCCCGGGCTACGAGCAGTACTTC
. | TRBJ2-2 | TRBV27 | . | 11 | CASSSTGELFF | TGTGCCAGCTCGTCCACCGGGGAGCTGTTTTTT
TRBD1 | TRBJ1-2 | TRBV4-3 | few | 18 | CASSPTPLDRAGRNGYTF | TGCGCCAGCAGCCCCACCCCCTTAGACAGGGCGGGGAGAAATGGCTACACCTTC
TRBD2 | TRBJ2-3 | TRBV7-9 | . | 14 | CASSSTSGEDTQYF | TGTGCCAGCAGCTCGACTAGCGGGGAAGATACGCAGTATTTT
. | TRBJ1-5 | TRBV18 | . | 15 | CASSHGGYSNQPQHF | TGTGCCAGCTCACATGGGGGGTATAGCAATCAGCCCCAGCATTTT
. | TRBJ1-3 | TRBV6-6 | . | 16 | CASSYWSVPFGNTIYF | TGTGCCAGCAGTTACTGGTCGGTGCCCTTTGGAAACACCATATATTTT
. | TRBJ2-3 | TRBV6-1 | . | 14 | CASNPVGESDTQYF | TGTGCCAGCAATCCGGTGGGAGAATCAGATACGCAGTATTTT
. | TRBJ1-6 | TRBV28 | . | 11 | CASSLDSPLHF | TGTGCCAGCAGTTTAGATTCACCCCTCCACTTC
TRBD1 | TRBJ2-2 | TRBV13 | . | 14 | CASSDPGTAGELFF | TGTGCCAGCAGCGACCCCGGGACAGCCGGGGAGCTGTTTTTT
TRBD2 | TRBJ2-7 | TRBV5-1 | . | 13 | CASSQLAGDEQYF | TGCGCCAGCAGCCAACTAGCGGGGGACGAGCAGTACTTC
TRBD2 | TRBJ2-7 | TRBV6-5 | . | 15 | CASSQTSGSSYEQYF | TGTGCCAGCAGTCAAACTAGCGGGAGCTCCTACGAGCAGTACTTC
. | TRBJ2-6 | TRBV2 | . | 15 | CASSVTLSGANVLTF | TGTGCCAGCAGTGTGACTCTGTCTGGGGCCAACGTCCTGACTTTC
TRBD1 | TRBJ1-2 | TRBV9 | once | 13 | CASSVQGARGYTF | TGTGCCAGCAGCGTACAGGGGGCGCGGGGCTACACCTTC
. | TRBJ1-4 | TRBV5-5 | few | 15 | CASSLDPGADEKLFF | TGTGCCAGCAGCTTGGATCCAGGGGCCGACGAAAAACTGTTTTTT
TRBD1 | TRBJ2-1 | TRBV19 | many | 14 | CASLRTDRENEQFF | TGTGCCAGCCTCAGAACGGACAGGGAAAATGAGCAGTTCTTC
TRBD1 | TRBJ1-1 | TRBV15 | . | 15 | CATSREDRGNTEAFF | TGTGCCACCAGCAGAGAGGACAGGGGGAACACTGAAGCTTTCTTT
. | TRBJ1-2 | TRBV2 | . | 13 | CASSEGAGYGYTF | TGTGCCAGCAGTGAAGGAGCGGGCTATGGCTACACCTTC
. | TRBJ2-7 | TRBV7-7 | . | 14 | CASSFSGTGDEQYF | TGTGCTAGCAGCTTTTCCGGGACGGGGGACGAGCAGTACTTC
TRBD1 | TRBJ2-7 | TRBV5-1 | few | 14 | CASSGGTGPYEQYF | TGCGCCAGCAGCGGCGGGACAGGGCCCTACGAGCAGTACTTC
TRBD2 | TRBJ2-2 | TRBV2 | few | 19 | CASSDRETSGLPSTGELFF | TGTGCCAGCAGTGATCGAGAGACTAGCGGCCTACCGAGCACCGGGGAGCTGTTTTTT
. | TRBJ2-1 | TRBV13 | . | 16 | CASSGGPQDFYNEQFF | TGTGCCAGCAGCGGGGGCCCCCAAGACTTCTACAATGAGCAGTTCTTC